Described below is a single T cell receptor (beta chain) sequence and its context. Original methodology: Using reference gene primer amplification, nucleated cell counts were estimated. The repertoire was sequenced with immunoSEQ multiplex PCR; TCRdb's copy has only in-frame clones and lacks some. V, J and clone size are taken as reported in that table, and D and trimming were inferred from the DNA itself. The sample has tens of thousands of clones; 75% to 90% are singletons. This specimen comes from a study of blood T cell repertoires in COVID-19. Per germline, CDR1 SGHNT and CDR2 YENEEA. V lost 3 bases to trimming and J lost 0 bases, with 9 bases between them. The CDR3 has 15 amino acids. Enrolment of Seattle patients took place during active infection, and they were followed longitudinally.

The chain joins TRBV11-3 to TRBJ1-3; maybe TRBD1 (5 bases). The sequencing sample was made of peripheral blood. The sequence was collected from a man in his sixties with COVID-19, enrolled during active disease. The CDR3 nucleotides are TGTGCCAGCAGCTTCGGGGGAACCTCTGGAAACACCATATATTTT. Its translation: CASSFGGTSGNTIYF.